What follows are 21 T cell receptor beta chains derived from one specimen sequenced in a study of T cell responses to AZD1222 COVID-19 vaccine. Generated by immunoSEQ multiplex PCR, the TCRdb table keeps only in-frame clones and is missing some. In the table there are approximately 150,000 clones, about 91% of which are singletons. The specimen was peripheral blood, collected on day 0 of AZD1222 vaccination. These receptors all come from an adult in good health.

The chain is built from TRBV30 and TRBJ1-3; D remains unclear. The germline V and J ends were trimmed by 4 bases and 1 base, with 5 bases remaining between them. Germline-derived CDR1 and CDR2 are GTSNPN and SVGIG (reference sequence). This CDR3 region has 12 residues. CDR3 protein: CAWIWSGNTIYF. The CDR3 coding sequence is TGTGCCTGGATTTGGTCTGGAAACACCATATATTTT.

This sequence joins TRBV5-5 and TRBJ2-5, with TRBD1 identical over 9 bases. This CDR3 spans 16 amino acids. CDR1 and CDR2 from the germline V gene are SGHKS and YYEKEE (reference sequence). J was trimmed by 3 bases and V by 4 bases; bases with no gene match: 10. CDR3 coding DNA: TGTGCCAGCAGCCCACAGACAGGGGGTAGGGAAGAGACCCAGTACTTC. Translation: CASSPQTGGREETQYF. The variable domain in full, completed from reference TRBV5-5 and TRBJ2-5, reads DAGVTQSPTHLIKTRGQQVTLRCSPISGHKSVSWYQQVLGQGPQFIFQYYEKEERGRGNFPDRFSARQFPNYSSELNVNALLLGDSALYLCASSPQTGGREETQYFGPGTRLLVL.

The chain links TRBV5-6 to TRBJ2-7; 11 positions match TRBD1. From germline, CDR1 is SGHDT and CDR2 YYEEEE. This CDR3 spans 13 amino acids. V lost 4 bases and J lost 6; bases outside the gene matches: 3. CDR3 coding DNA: TGTGCCAGCAGCGCAGGGACAGGGGGCGAGCAGTACTTC. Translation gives CASSAGTGGEQYF. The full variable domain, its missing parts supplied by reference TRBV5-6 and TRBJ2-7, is DAGVTQSPTHLIKTRGQQVTLRCSPKSGHDTVSWYQQALGQGPQFIFQYYEEEERQRGNFPDRFSGHQFPNYSSELNVNALLLGDSALYLCASSAGTGGEQYFGPGTRLTVT.

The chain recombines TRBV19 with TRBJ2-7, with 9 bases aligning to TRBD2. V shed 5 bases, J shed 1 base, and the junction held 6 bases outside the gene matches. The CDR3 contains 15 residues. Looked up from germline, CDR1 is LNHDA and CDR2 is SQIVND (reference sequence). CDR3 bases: TGTGCCAGTAGTCTGATTAGCGGGAGTTCCTACGAGCAGTACTTC. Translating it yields CASSLISGSSYEQYF.

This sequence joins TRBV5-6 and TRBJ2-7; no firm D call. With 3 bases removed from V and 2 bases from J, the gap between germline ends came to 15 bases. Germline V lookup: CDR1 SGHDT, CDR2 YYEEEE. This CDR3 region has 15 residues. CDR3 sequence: CASSSRGTRAYEQYF. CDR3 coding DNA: TGTGCCAGCAGCTCCCGAGGTACTCGAGCCTACGAGCAGTACTTC. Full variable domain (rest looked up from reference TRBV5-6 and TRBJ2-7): DAGVTQSPTHLIKTRGQQVTLRCSPKSGHDTVSWYQQALGQGPQFIFQYYEEEERQRGNFPDRFSGHQFPNYSSELNVNALLLGDSALYLCASSSRGTRAYEQYFGPGTRLTVT.

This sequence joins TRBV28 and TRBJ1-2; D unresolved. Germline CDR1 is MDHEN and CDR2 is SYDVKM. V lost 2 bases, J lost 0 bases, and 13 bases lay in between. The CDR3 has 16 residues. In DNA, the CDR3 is TGTGCCAGCAGTTTACCCCAGACCCCTGCTAACTATGGCTACACCTTC. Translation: CASSLPQTPANYGYTF.

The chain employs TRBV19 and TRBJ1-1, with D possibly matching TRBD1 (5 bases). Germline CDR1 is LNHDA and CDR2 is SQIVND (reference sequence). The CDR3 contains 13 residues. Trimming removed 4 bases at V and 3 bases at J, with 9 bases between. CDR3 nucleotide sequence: TGTGCCAGTAGTACTCAGGGTTACACTGAAGCTTTCTTT. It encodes CASSTQGYTEAFF.

CDR3 amino acids: CASSTPNPILAGITDTQYF. CDR3 sequence (DNA): TGTGCCAGTAGTACCCCCAACCCCATACTAGCGGGAATCACAGATACGCAGTATTTT. The chain recombines TRBV19 with TRBJ2-3, with TRBD2 identical over 10 bases. This CDR3 spans 19 amino acids. Trimming removed 4 bases from V and 2 bases from J; junction bases left unmatched: 15. CDR1 is LNHDA, CDR2 SQIVND, per germline (reference sequence).

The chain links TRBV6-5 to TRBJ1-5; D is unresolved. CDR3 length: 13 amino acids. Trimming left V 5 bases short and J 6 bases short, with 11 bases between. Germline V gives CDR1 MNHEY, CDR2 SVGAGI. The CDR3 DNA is TGTGCCAGCAGTCCAGGCGGGGTTCAGCCCCAGCATTTT. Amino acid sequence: CASSPGGVQPQHF.

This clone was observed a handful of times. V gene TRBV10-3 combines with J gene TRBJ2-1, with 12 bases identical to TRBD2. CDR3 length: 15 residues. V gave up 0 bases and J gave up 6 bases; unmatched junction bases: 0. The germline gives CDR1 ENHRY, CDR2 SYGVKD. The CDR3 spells CAISESTSGGNEQFF. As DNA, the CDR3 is TGTGCCATCAGTGAGTCGACTAGCGGGGGCAATGAGCAGTTCTTC.

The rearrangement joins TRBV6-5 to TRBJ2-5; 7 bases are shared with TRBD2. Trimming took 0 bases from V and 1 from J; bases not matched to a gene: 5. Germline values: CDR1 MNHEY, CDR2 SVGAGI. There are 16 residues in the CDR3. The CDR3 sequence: CASSYSGTTIQETQYF. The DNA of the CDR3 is TGTGCCAGCAGTTACTCCGGGACTACAATCCAAGAGACCCAGTACTTC.

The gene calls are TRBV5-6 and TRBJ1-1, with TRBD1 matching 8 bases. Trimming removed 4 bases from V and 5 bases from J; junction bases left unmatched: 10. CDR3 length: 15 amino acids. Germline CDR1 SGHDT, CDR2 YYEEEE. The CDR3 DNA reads TGTGCCAGCAGCAACCGGAGGACAGGGCGAACTGAAGCTTTCTTT. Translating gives CASSNRRTGRTEAFF.

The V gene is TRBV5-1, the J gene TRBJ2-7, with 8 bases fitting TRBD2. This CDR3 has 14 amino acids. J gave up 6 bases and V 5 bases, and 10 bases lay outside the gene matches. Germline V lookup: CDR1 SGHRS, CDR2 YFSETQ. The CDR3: CASSRSGGLGEQYF. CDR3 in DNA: TGCGCCAGCAGTCGGTCGGGAGGGCTCGGCGAGCAGTACTTC.

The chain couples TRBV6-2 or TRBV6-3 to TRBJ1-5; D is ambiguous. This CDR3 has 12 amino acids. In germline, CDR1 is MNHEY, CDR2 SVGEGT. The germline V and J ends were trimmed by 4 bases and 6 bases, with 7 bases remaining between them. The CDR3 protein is CASSSGLQPQHF. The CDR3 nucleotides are TGTGCCAGCAGTTCTGGGCTTCAGCCCCAGCATTTT.

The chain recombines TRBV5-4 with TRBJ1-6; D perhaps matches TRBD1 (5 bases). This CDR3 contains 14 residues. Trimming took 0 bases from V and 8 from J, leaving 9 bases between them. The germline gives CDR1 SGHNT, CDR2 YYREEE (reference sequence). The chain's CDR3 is CASSLEGPDSPLHF. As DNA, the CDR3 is TGTGCCAGCAGCTTGGAGGGGCCGGATTCACCCCTCCACTTT.

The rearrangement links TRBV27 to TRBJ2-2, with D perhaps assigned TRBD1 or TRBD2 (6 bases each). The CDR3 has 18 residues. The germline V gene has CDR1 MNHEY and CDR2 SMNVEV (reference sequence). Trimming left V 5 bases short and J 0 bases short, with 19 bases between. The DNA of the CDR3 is TGTGCCAGCAGTCGCCGGGGGCCCTCATTCGCGAACACCGGGGAGCTGTTTTTT. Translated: CASSRRGPSFANTGELFF.

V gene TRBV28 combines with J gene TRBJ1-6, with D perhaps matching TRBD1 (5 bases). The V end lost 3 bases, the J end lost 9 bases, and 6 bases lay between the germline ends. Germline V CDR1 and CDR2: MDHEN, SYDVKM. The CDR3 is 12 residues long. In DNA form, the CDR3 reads TGTGCCAGCAGTTTGAGGGGTTCACCCCTCCACTTT. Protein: CASSLRGSPLHF.

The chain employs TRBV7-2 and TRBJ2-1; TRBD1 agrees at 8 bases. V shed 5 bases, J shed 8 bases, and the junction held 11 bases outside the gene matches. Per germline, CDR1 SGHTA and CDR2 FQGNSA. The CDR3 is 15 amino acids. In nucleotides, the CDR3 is TGTGCCAGCAGCCTCGACAGGGGAGGCCATGATGAGCAGTTCTTC. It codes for CASSLDRGGHDEQFF.

CDR3 residues: CASRLAGADEQYF. The CDR3, as DNA: TGTGCCAGCAGGTTAGCGGGGGCGGACGAGCAGTACTTC. The J gene is TRBJ2-7, the V gene TRBV28, with 9 nucleotides matching TRBD2. The length of the CDR3 is 13 residues. The germline V gene has CDR1 MDHEN and CDR2 SYDVKM. The J segment lost 5 bases and the V segment lost 6 bases, leaving 5 bases of the junction unmatched.

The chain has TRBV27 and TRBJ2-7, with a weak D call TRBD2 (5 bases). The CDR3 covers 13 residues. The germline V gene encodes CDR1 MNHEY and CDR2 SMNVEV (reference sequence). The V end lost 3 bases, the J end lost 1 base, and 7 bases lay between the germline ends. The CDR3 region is CASSFSGSYEQYF. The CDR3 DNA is TGTGCCAGCAGTTTCTCGGGATCCTACGAGCAGTACTTC.

Here the CDR3 reads CASSGGDFYEQYF. In DNA, the CDR3 is TGCGCCAGCAGCGGCGGGGATTTCTACGAGCAGTACTTC. This chain uses TRBV10-1 with TRBJ2-7; D possibly corresponds to TRBD2 (6 bases). The CDR3 sequence is 13 residues long. CDR1 WNHNN and CDR2 SYGVQD come from the germline V gene (reference sequence). The V and J ends lost 6 bases and 3 bases respectively, with 12 bases between them.